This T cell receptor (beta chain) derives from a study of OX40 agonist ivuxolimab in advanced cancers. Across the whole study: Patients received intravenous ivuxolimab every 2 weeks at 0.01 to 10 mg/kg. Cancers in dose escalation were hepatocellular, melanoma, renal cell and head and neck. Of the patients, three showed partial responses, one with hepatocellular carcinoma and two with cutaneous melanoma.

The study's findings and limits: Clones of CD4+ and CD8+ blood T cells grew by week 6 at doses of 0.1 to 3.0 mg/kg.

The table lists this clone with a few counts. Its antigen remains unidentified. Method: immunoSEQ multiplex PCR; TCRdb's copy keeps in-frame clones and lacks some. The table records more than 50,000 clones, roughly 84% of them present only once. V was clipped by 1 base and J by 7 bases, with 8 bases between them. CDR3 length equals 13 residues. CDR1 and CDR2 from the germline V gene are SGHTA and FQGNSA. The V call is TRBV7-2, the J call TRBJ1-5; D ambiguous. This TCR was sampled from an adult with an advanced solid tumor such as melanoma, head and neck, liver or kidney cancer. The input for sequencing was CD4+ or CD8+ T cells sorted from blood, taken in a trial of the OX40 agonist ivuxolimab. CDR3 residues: CASSLDWGQPQHF. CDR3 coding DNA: TGTGCCAGCAGCTTAGACTGGGGACAGCCCCAGCATTTT.